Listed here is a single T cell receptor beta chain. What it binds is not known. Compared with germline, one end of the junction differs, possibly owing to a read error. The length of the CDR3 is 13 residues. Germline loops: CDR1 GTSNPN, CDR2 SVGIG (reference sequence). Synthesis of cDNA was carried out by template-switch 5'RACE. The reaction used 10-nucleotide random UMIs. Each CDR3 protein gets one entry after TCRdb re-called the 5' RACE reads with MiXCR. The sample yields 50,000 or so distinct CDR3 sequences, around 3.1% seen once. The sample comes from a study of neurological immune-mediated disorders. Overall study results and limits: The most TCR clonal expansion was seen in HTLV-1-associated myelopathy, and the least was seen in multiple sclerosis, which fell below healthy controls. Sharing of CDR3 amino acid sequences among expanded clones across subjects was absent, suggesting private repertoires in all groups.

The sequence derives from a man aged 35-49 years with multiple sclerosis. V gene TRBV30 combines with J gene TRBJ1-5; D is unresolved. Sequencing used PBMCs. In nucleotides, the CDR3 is TGTGCCTGGAGTGTACGGGGAGATCAGCCCCAGAATTTT. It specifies CAWSVRGDQPQNF.